This T cell receptor (beta chain) was documented in a study of CD8 T cells in ankylosing spondylitis. Study outcomes and limitations: Peripheral blood held disease-linked clones only at relatively low frequency, and these were CD8+. What seemed typical of ankylosing spondylitis blood was a TCR beta motif built from fewer than ten highly homologous variants. Disease-linked clones reportedly concentrated significantly in matched ankylosing spondylitis synovial fluid.

Worth noting for this clonotype: Its antigen is not known.

Making use of molecular barcodes, quantitative 5'-RACE generated TCR beta libraries. TCRdb passed the 5' RACE reads through MiXCR, listing each CDR3 protein once. The sample includes hundreds of thousands of distinct CDR3 sequences, approximately 20% of them seen just once. The TCR comes from a male donor with ankylosing spondylitis or in good health (not recorded which). Input material: blood, either unsorted or a sorted T cell fraction (not recorded which).

CDR3 loop: CASSPGTSGSQYNEQFF. As DNA, the CDR3 is TGTGCCAGCAGCCCAGGGACTAGCGGGAGTCAGTACAATGAGCAGTTCTTC. The chain couples TRBV4-2 to TRBJ2-1, with 14 bases fitting TRBD2. Per germline, CDR1 LGHNA and CDR2 YNFKEQ. Trimming removed 4 bases from V and 4 bases from J; junction bases left unmatched: 6. The CDR3 runs 17 residues.